This is a list of T cell receptor beta chains from one sample in a study of T cell changes during pregnancy in multiple sclerosis. Sequenced by immunoSEQ multiplex PCR; TCRdb stores in-frame clones only, minus some. The sample has around 57,000 clones; roughly 90% are singletons. The sample was peripheral blood, taken in the second trimester of pregnancy. Receptors originate from a female donor with multiple sclerosis, enrolled in a pregnancy study. Each CDR3 is given with its conserved first and last residue. Each record gives: V gene, clone size, J gene, D gene, CDR3 DNA, CDR3 protein. The D gene is left open where the match is weak. Clone size is given for some rows only: seen once, a few or many times, or a class if the clone is expanded.

V: TRBV5-6
size: -
J: TRBJ2-7
D: -
DNA: TGTGCCAGCAGCTTCACAGGGGGGGCCTACGAGCAGTACTTC
CDR3: CASSFTGGAYEQYF

V: TRBV27
size: -
J: TRBJ2-2
D: TRBD2
DNA: TGTGCCAGCACCACGGAGCGGGGCGGGGAGCTGTTTTTT
CDR3: CASTTERGGELFF

V: TRBV21-1
size: -
J: TRBJ1-2
D: -
DNA: TGTGCCAGCAGCCCCACCGGACAGGGGTTTTCCTATGGCTACACCTTC
CDR3: CASSPTGQGFSYGYTF

V: TRBV7-3
size: -
J: TRBJ1-1
D: TRBD1
DNA: TGTGCCAGCAGCTTAACAGGGGGCAACACTGAAGCTTTCTTT
CDR3: CASSLTGGNTEAFF

V: TRBV9
size: -
J: TRBJ2-5
D: TRBD2
DNA: TGTGCCAGCAGCTATAGCGGGGCAGGTCAAGAGACCCAGTACTTC
CDR3: CASSYSGAGQETQYF

V: TRBV18
size: -
J: TRBJ1-1
D: TRBD1
DNA: TGTGCCAGCTCACCCGACAGGGGGCGCACTGAAGCTTTCTTT
CDR3: CASSPDRGRTEAFF

V: TRBV6-5
size: -
J: TRBJ1-1
D: -
DNA: TGTGCCAGCAGTTACTCCGCTAAGGGGGATACTGAAGCTTTCTTT
CDR3: CASSYSAKGDTEAFF

V: TRBV9
size: once
J: TRBJ1-3
D: -
DNA: TGTGCCAGCAGCGCCTCTAGGGGAAACACCATATATTTT
CDR3: CASSASRGNTIYF

V: TRBV5-6
size: few
J: TRBJ2-5
D: -
DNA: TGTGCCAGCAGCTTGTATGGTAGCGGACGGGAGACCCAGTACTTC
CDR3: CASSLYGSGRETQYF

V: TRBV5-4
size: -
J: TRBJ2-1
D: TRBD2
DNA: TGTGCCAGCAGCTTGCCACCCTTCCGGGGACTAGCGGGGGGCAATGAGCAGTTCTTC
CDR3: CASSLPPFRGLAGGNEQFF

V: TRBV6-4
size: -
J: TRBJ1-6
D: -
DNA: TGTGCCAGCAGTGACAAGAGTAATTCACCCCTCCACTTT
CDR3: CASSDKSNSPLHF

V: TRBV9
size: -
J: TRBJ2-1
D: TRBD2
DNA: TGTGCCAGCAGCCAGAGACTGACTAGCGGGGGCGATGAGCAGTTCTTC
CDR3: CASSQRLTSGGDEQFF

V: TRBV10-3
size: -
J: TRBJ2-3
D: TRBD2
DNA: TGTGCCATCAGTGAGGTCCGGGGGGGTAGCACAGATACGCAGTATTTT
CDR3: CAISEVRGGSTDTQYF

V: TRBV6-5
size: once
J: TRBJ2-7
D: -
DNA: TGTGCCAGCAGACCCGGGACTGAGCTTTACGAGCAGTACTTC
CDR3: CASRPGTELYEQYF

V: TRBV5-1
size: -
J: TRBJ1-4
D: -
DNA: TGCGCCAGCACTGACAGCTCTAATGAAAAACTGTTTTTT
CDR3: CASTDSSNEKLFF

V: TRBV9
size: -
J: TRBJ2-2
D: TRBD1
DNA: TGTGCCAGCAGCGTAGGGCGAGGGGGCGGAAGCCTCACCGGGGAGCTGTTTTTT
CDR3: CASSVGRGGGSLTGELFF

V: TRBV7-2
size: -
J: TRBJ2-7
D: TRBD2
DNA: TGTGCCAGCAGCTTAGGCCAATTAGCGGGGGGGCTAGTTTACGAGCAGTACTTC
CDR3: CASSLGQLAGGLVYEQYF

V: TRBV2
size: -
J: TRBJ1-5
D: TRBD1
DNA: TGTGCCAGCAGCCTGGACAGGAGGCAGCCCCAGCATTTT
CDR3: CASSLDRRQPQHF

V: TRBV7-2
size: -
J: TRBJ1-1
D: -
DNA: TGTGCCAGCAGCCCCGGGTTCACTGAAGCTTTCTTT
CDR3: CASSPGFTEAFF

V: TRBV30
size: once
J: TRBJ2-5
D: -
DNA: TGTGCCTGGAGTGAGGACAGACGAGAGACCCAGTACTTC
CDR3: CAWSEDRRETQYF

V: TRBV10-3
size: -
J: TRBJ2-3
D: TRBD1
DNA: TGTGCCGCCACCCTCGGACAGGGGGAGTCAGATACGCAGTATTTT
CDR3: CAATLGQGESDTQYF

V: TRBV10-2
size: -
J: TRBJ2-1
D: -
DNA: TGCGCCAGCAGTGAGATGGGCTCCAACTACAATGAGCAGTTCTTC
CDR3: CASSEMGSNYNEQFF

V: TRBV20-1
size: -
J: TRBJ2-7
D: -
DNA: TGCAGTAGCGGGCACTACGAGCAGTACTTC
CDR3: CSSGHYEQYF

V: TRBV9
size: -
J: TRBJ1-4
D: TRBD1
DNA: TGTGCCAGCAGCGGGACAGGACAGGGATGGGAGACTAATGAAAAACTGTTTTTT
CDR3: CASSGTGQGWETNEKLFF

V: TRBV5-1
size: -
J: TRBJ1-1
D: TRBD1
DNA: TGCGCCAGCAGCTTGACAGGGGGCACTGAAGCTTTCTTT
CDR3: CASSLTGGTEAFF

V: TRBV7-9
size: -
J: TRBJ2-3
D: -
DNA: TGTGCCAGCAGCTGGACTAGCACAGATACGCAGTATTTT
CDR3: CASSWTSTDTQYF